Below, one T cell receptor (beta chain) is given with its context. As yet, its antigen is unknown. Measured with immunoSEQ multiplex PCR; TCRdb has only the in-frame clones, and not every one. The data contain about 100,000 clones, over 75% of them singletons. This CDR3 has 14 residues. V was trimmed by 7 bases and J by 5 bases, leaving 15 bases between them. Germline-derived CDR1 and CDR2 are SEHNR and FQNEAQ (reference sequence). This specimen comes from a study of T cell responses to AZD1222 COVID-19 vaccine. General observations from the study: Rises in breadth and depth of Spike-specific TCRs came after two AZD1222 doses. All repertoire sampling was performed exclusively after the peak T cell response. Spike as a whole was targeted by vaccine-associated CD4 TCRs, dominant at 160-218 and 743-854. There were mostly white British donors and more females than males, and clonal diversity was possibly underestimated.

The rearrangement uses TRBV7-9 and TRBJ2-1; tentative D call: TRBD1 (6 bases). The sequence came from an adult in good health. The sample consisted of peripheral blood, taken on day 0 of MenACWY control vaccination. CDR3 sequence: CASNVQGSNNEQFF. CDR3 DNA sequence: TGTGCCAGCAATGTCCAGGGGTCAAACAATGAGCAGTTCTTC. Full variable domain (missing parts from reference TRBV7-9 and TRBJ2-1): DTGVSQNPRHKITKRGQNVTFRCDPISEHNRLYWYRQTLGQGPEFLTYFQNEAQLEKSRLLSDRFSAERPKGSFSTLEIQRTEQGDSAMYLCASNVQGSNNEQFFGPGTRLTVL.